This entry is about one TCR beta chain. This CDR3 is built from 16 residues. The germline gives CDR1 ENHRY, CDR2 SYGVKD. V shed 6 bases and J 0 bases; nucleotides not matched to a gene: 11. TCRdb's table, derived via immunoSEQ multiplex PCR, lists solely in-frame clones and lacks some. The sample has 15,000 to 20,000 clones; around four fifths are singletons. Regarding time point: newly diagnosed, previously untreated cHL patient sample. This sample is drawn from a study of PD-1 blockade in classical Hodgkin lymphoma. The sequencing input was peripheral blood mononuclear cells (PBMCs). The clonotype originates from a human donor with classical Hodgkin lymphoma. The rearrangement joins TRBV10-3 to TRBJ2-7; TRBD1 aligns across 7 bases. The CDR3 reads CAIRGSDRVYSYEQYF. DNA of the CDR3: TGTGCCATCAGGGGATCAGACAGGGTTTACTCCTACGAGCAGTACTTC.